The present T cell receptor beta chain was sequenced within a study of blood T cells in healthy people across ages. Study overall: When template switching was applied, about one barcoded beta molecule was captured per two T cells.

A second PCR, run for roughly 7 to 12 cycles, used a sample-barcoded 5' primer plus a J-beta primer mix. Every cDNA molecule bore a tag from a template-switch adaptor containing 12 random nucleotides. One entry per CDR3 protein results from TCRdb running MiXCR on the 5' RACE reads. In the table there are under 700,000 distinct CDR3 sequences, 20% to 30% of which are singletons. To note about this clonotype: Germline and junction disagree at one end, which may indicate a read error.

Germline V gives CDR1 SSHAT, CDR2 FNYEAQ (reference sequence). The CDR3 spans 14 residues. Separately, the same data were catalogued under a study of T cells of mothers and their children. From that paper: Reverse transcription into cDNA received all extracted RNA, at around 1.5 ug per 15 ul. The authors detected no persistent microchimeric T cell clones.

The sequence derives from a boy between 10 and 17 years old in good health. The rearrangement links TRBV7-7 to TRBJ2-2, with no clear D. Sequenced: blood. Here the CDR3 reads CASSLNPLSGELFF. CDR3 bases: TGTGCTAGCAGCTTAAACCCGCTTTCCGGGGAGCTGTTTTTT.